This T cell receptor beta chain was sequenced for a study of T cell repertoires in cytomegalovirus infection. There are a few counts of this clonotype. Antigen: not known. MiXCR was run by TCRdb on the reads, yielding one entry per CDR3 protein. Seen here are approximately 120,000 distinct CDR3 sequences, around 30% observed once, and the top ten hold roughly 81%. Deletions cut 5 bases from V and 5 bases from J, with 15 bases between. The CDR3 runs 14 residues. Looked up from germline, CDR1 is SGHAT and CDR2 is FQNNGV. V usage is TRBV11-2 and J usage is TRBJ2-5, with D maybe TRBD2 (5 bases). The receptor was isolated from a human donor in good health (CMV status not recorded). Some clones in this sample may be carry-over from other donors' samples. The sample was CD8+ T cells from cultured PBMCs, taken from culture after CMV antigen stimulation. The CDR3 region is CASSEIRGKETQYF. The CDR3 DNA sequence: TGTGCCAGCAGCGAAATTCGGGGAAAGGAGACCCAGTACTTC.